This TCR beta chain was sequenced in a study of T cell changes during pregnancy in multiple sclerosis. In germline, CDR1 is MGHDK, CDR2 SYGVNS. V lost 6 bases and J lost 4, with 16 bases in between. The CDR3 covers 15 residues. Repertoires were generated with immunoSEQ multiplex PCR, while TCRdb's copy carries only in-frame clones and drops some. This repertoire shows about 94,000 clones, over 90% found once; its top ten account for under 0.85%. The rearrangement joins TRBV25-1 to TRBJ2-1, with D perhaps TRBD1 (6 bases). This clonotype was sampled from a female donor with multiple sclerosis, enrolled in a pregnancy study. The sequencing used peripheral blood, collected in the third trimester of pregnancy. DNA of the CDR3: TGTGCCAGCAGACACAGGGAGTTTGGGTACAATGAGCAGTTCTTC. It specifies CASRHREFGYNEQFF.